A single sample gave rise to the 26 T cell receptor beta chains below, sequenced in a study of OX40 agonist ivuxolimab in advanced cancers. The data were produced by immunoSEQ multiplex PCR, yet TCRdb's version contains in-frame clones alone and is incomplete. The top ten clones hold about 26% of a sample with around 19,000 clones, about 76% of them seen once. This sample comprised CD4+ or CD8+ T cells sorted from blood, obtained in a trial of the OX40 agonist ivuxolimab. The source of these receptors is an adult with an advanced solid tumor such as melanoma, head and neck, liver or kidney cancer.

CDR3 in amino acids: CAISDRLAYEQYF. In DNA, the CDR3 is TGTGCCATCAGTGATCGACTAGCCTACGAGCAGTACTTC. The chain has TRBV10-3 and TRBJ2-7; TRBD2 is a possible D gene (6 bases). V was trimmed by 3 bases and J by 2 bases, leaving 8 bases between them. The germline CDR1 and CDR2 sequences are ENHRY and SYGVKD. This CDR3 comprises 13 residues.

The CDR3 spells CASSLFETSGRSYEQYF. The CDR3 coding sequence is TGTGCCAGCAGTTTATTCGAGACTAGCGGGAGGTCCTACGAGCAGTACTTC. The rearrangement links TRBV28 to TRBJ2-7; 13 bases are a match to TRBD2. Germline CDR1 is MDHEN and CDR2 is SYDVKM. The CDR3 has 17 amino acids. V lost 1 base and J lost 1; bases outside the gene matches: 4.

The chain employs TRBV28 and TRBJ1-1; D remains unclear. V was clipped by 7 bases and J by 0 bases, with 6 bases between them. The germline CDR1 and CDR2 sequences are MDHEN and SYDVKM. The CDR3 totals 12 residues. The CDR3 sequence: CASMKVNTEAFF. CDR3 sequence (DNA): TGTGCCAGCATGAAAGTGAACACTGAAGCTTTCTTT.

V gene TRBV27 combines with J gene TRBJ2-2; D ambiguous. The CDR3 length is 15 residues. Germline V lookup: CDR1 MNHEY, CDR2 SMNVEV (reference sequence). The germline V and J ends were trimmed by 8 bases and 4 bases, with 17 bases remaining between them. The CDR3, as DNA: TGTGCCAGCTCGACTCCTTCTCAACCCACCGGGGAGCTGTTTTTT. Translating gives CASSTPSQPTGELFF.

The V and J genes are TRBV2 and TRBJ2-5; TRBD1 is a possible D gene (6 bases). V was trimmed by 10 bases and J by 3 bases, leaving 12 bases between them. CDR1 is SNHLY and CDR2 is FYNNEI in the germline V gene. This CDR3 is built from 12 residues. The CDR3 loop reads CAIQGMEETQYF. The CDR3 DNA is TGTGCCATACAGGGTATGGAAGAGACCCAGTACTTC.

The V call is TRBV9, the J call TRBJ1-3, with unresolved D. The germline V and J ends were trimmed by 3 bases and 0 bases, with 7 bases remaining between them. Germline V CDR1 and CDR2: SGDLS, YYNGEE. This CDR3 region has 14 residues. The CDR3 DNA sequence: TGTGCCAGCAGCGATCCCAACTCTGGAAACACCATATATTTT. It specifies CASSDPNSGNTIYF.

The CDR3 reads CASSSTSGGPDGIQYF. The DNA for the CDR3 is TGCGCCAGCAGCTCGACTAGCGGGGGCCCCGACGGCATTCAGTACTTC. The genes are TRBV5-1 and TRBJ2-4; 12 nucleotides line up with TRBD2. Looked up from germline, CDR1 is SGHRS and CDR2 is YFSETQ. V was pared by 3 bases and J by 9 bases, with 10 bases of the junction left unmatched. The CDR3 totals 16 residues. The complete variable domain, with remaining parts taken from reference TRBV5-1 and TRBJ2-4, reads KAGVTQTPRYLIKTRGQQVTLSCSPISGHRSVSWYQQTPGQGLQFLFEYFSETQRNKGNFPGRFSGRQFSNSRSEMNVSTLELGDSALYLCASSSTSGGPDGIQYFGAGTRLSVL.

As DNA, the CDR3 is TGTGCCAGCTCTCTAGCGGGGAGCTACAATGAGCAGTTCTTC. Protein product: CASSLAGSYNEQFF. This chain joins TRBV6-5 and TRBJ2-1; TRBD2 aligns across 9 bases. Germline CDR1 MNHEY, CDR2 SVGAGI. The CDR3 runs 14 residues. With 8 bases clipped from V and 3 bases from J, the junction kept 5 bases outside the gene matches.

The chain uses TRBV5-8 and TRBJ2-7; D gene uncertain. The CDR3 is made up of 15 amino acids. V lost 0 bases and J 2 bases, leaving 12 bases between the germline ends. CDR1 is SGHTS and CDR2 is YDEGEE in the germline V gene. CDR3 DNA: TGTGCCAGCAGCTTGGGGGCAGAATTCCCCTACGAGCAGTACTTC. Translated, it gives CASSLGAEFPYEQYF.

This clone was counted only a few times. V gene TRBV2 combines with J gene TRBJ2-1; 8 positions agree with TRBD2. CDR1 and CDR2 from the germline V gene are SNHLY and FYNNEI. This CDR3 has 14 amino acids. With 6 bases clipped from V and 3 bases from J, the junction kept 4 bases outside the gene matches. CDR3 in amino acids: CASSNAGGYNEQFF. CDR3 DNA: TGTGCCAGCAGCAATGCGGGAGGCTACAATGAGCAGTTCTTC.

The J gene is TRBJ1-2, the V gene TRBV25-1; D may be TRBD1 (6 bases). The CDR3 contains 12 residues. Germline CDR1 and CDR2: MGHDK and SYGVNS. With 11 bases removed from V and 4 bases from J, the gap between germline ends came to 14 bases. The CDR3 DNA sequence: TGTGCCCGGGGGGGGCGCGTCTATGGCTACACCTTC. Its translation: CARGGRVYGYTF.

This chain joins TRBV10-2 and TRBJ1-5, with D unclear. Trimming took 5 bases from V and 2 from J, leaving 4 bases between them. CDR3 length: 12 amino acids. Germline lookup yields CDR1 WSHSY and CDR2 SAAADI. The CDR3 here is CASSQGNQPQHF. DNA for the CDR3: TGCGCCAGCAGTCAGGGCAATCAGCCCCAGCATTTT.

The chain uses TRBV5-4 and TRBJ2-1, with 8 nucleotides matching TRBD2. The J segment lost 5 bases and the V segment lost 3 bases, leaving 4 bases of the junction unmatched. CDR1 and CDR2 (germline): SGHNT, YYREEE (reference sequence). The CDR3 covers 14 residues. CDR3 protein: CASSSGGVNNEQFF. CDR3 nucleotides: TGTGCCAGCAGCTCGGGGGGGGTTAACAATGAGCAGTTCTTC.

CDR3 DNA: TGTGCCAGCAGCTTTGGGGGTCACTCTGAAGCTTTCTTT. The encoded protein is CASSFGGHSEAFF. The rearrangement uses TRBV7-8 and TRBJ1-1; TRBD1 might be the D (5 bases). The CDR3 sequence is 13 residues long. V was trimmed by 3 bases and J by 6 bases, leaving 11 bases between them. From germline, CDR1 is SGHVS and CDR2 FQNEAQ.

The chain recombines TRBV30 with TRBJ1-1, with D hard to call. The CDR3 is 13 amino acids. CDR1 is GTSNPN, CDR2 SVGIG, per germline (reference sequence). The V end was cut by 0 bases, the J end by 1 base, with 6 bases between. The CDR3 nucleotides read TGTGCCTGGAGTGTTGGCACGAACACTGAAGCTTTCTTT. It is translated as CAWSVGTNTEAFF.

The chain links TRBV7-9 to TRBJ1-2; TRBD1 matches at 7 bases. Looked up from germline, CDR1 is SEHNR and CDR2 is FQNEAQ (reference sequence). The V gene end was trimmed by 6 bases and the J gene end by 3 bases; junction bases not matched to a gene: 7. The CDR3 is made up of 14 amino acids. In DNA form, the CDR3 reads TGTGCCAGCAGGAAGACAGGGTTTGACTATGGCTACACCTTC. Amino acid sequence: CASRKTGFDYGYTF.

The chain uses TRBV7-9 and TRBJ2-5; D is undetermined. Trimming took 10 bases from V and 3 from J, leaving 12 bases between them. CDR3 length: 12 residues. Per the germline V gene, CDR1 is SEHNR and CDR2 is FQNEAQ (reference sequence). The CDR3 loop reads CAIDRYEETQYF. CDR3 nucleotides: TGTGCCATCGATAGATACGAAGAGACCCAGTACTTC.

This clone showed up just a few times. This chain links TRBV7-9 with TRBJ1-1; no clear D. The CDR3 is 14 residues long. V was clipped by 1 base and J by 2 bases, with 8 bases between them. The germline V gene has CDR1 SEHNR and CDR2 FQNEAQ (reference sequence). The CDR3 sequence: CASSLGGINTEAFF. CDR3 nucleotide sequence: TGTGCCAGCAGCTTAGGGGGTATAAACACTGAAGCTTTCTTT.

This sequence joins TRBV2 and TRBJ1-2; no clear D. The CDR3 runs 12 residues. Trimming shortened V by 8 bases and J by 4 bases, and 11 bases separated the two germline ends. Germline loops: CDR1 SNHLY, CDR2 FYNNEI. CDR3 amino acids: CASGSRSYGYTF. CDR3 DNA sequence: TGTGCCAGCGGGTCGAGGAGCTATGGCTACACCTTC.

The V gene is TRBV4-1, the J gene TRBJ2-7; D ambiguous. V lost 0 bases and J 2 bases, leaving 8 bases between the germline ends. The CDR3 spans 14 residues. Germline V lookup: CDR1 MGHRA, CDR2 YSYEKL. The CDR3: CASSQDLGTYEQYF. The DNA for the CDR3 is TGCGCCAGCAGCCAAGACCTGGGTACCTACGAGCAGTACTTC.

In its sample, this clone was seen a few times. The V and J genes are TRBV6-1 and TRBJ1-1, with D hard to call. Germline lookup yields CDR1 MNHNS and CDR2 SASEGT. Trimming removed 2 bases at V and 2 bases at J, with 9 bases between. The CDR3 is 14 amino acids. The DNA for the CDR3 is TGTGCCAGCAGTGAAACGAGGAGAAACACTGAAGCTTTCTTT. Translating it yields CASSETRRNTEAFF.

The genes are TRBV5-4 and TRBJ2-7; 11 bases are shared with TRBD2. Trimming took 0 bases from V and 5 from J; bases not matched to a gene: 1. Germline CDR1 reads SGHNT; CDR2 reads YYREEE (reference sequence). The CDR3 has 14 amino acids. The CDR3, as DNA: TGTGCCAGCAGCTTGGAACTAGCGGGAGACGAGCAGTACTTC. Encoded protein: CASSLELAGDEQYF.

This clone is judged medium-sized. The rearrangement links TRBV19 to TRBJ2-1; 9 bases match TRBD2. This CDR3 is 15 amino acids long. Germline V gene lookup returns CDR1 LNHDA and CDR2 SQIVND (reference sequence). V lost 3 bases to trimming and J lost 2 bases; unmatched junction nucleotides: 2. CDR3 sequence (DNA): TGTGCCAGTAGTATGACTAGCGGACCCTACAATGAGCAGTTCTTC. This gives the protein CASSMTSGPYNEQFF. Full variable domain (missing parts from reference TRBV19 and TRBJ2-1): DGGITQSPKYLFRKEGQNVTLSCEQNLNHDAMYWYRQDPGQGLRLIYYSQIVNDFQKGDIAEGYSVSREKKESFPLTVTSAQKNPTAFYLCASSMTSGPYNEQFFGPGTRLTVL.

This chain joins TRBV18 and TRBJ2-7, with D tentatively TRBD1 or TRBD2 (5 bases each). Germline values: CDR1 KGHSH, CDR2 LQKENI. The CDR3 spans 14 residues. Trimming cost V 3 bases and J 2 bases, with 11 bases left between them. The CDR3 is CASSPRDRTYEQYF. The CDR3 DNA is TGTGCCAGCTCACCCCGGGACCGAACCTACGAGCAGTACTTC.

By sample share, this clone is medium-sized (0.01 to 0.1%). J is TRBJ1-5 and V is TRBV21-1. TRBV21-1 corresponds to a pseudogene. The CDR3 totals 15 residues. CDR3 residues: CASSKWRVANQPQHF. CDR3 in DNA: TGTGCCAGCAGCAAATGGCGGGTAGCAAATCAGCCCCAGCATTTT.

By share, this clone ranks as medium-sized. The gene calls are TRBV28 and TRBJ1-5; 12 nucleotides agree with TRBD1. The CDR3 covers 17 residues. V was clipped by 5 bases and J by 6 bases; unmatched bases: 11. Germline loops: CDR1 MDHEN, CDR2 SYDVKM. The CDR3 protein is CASSHHPGTGGSQPQHF. Here the CDR3 DNA reads TGTGCCAGCAGTCACCACCCCGGGACAGGGGGCTCTCAGCCCCAGCATTTT. The entire variable domain, with the rest obtained from reference TRBV28 and TRBJ1-5, is as follows: DVKVTQSSRYLVKRTGEKVFLECVQDMDHENMFWYRQDPGLGLRLIYFSYDVKMKEKGDIPEGYSVSREKKERFSLILESASTNQTSMYLCASSHHPGTGGSQPQHFGDGTRLSIL.